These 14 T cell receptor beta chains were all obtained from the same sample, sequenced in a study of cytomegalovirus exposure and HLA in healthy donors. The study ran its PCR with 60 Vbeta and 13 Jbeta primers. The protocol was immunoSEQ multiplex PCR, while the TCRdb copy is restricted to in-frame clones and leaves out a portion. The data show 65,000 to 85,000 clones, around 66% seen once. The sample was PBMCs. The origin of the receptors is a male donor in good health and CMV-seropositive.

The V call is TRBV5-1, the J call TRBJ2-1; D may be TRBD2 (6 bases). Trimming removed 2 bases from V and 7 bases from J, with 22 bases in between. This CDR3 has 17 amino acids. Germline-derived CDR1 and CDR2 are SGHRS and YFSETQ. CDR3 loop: CASSFLDGDLVRNEQFF. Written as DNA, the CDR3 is TGCGCCAGCAGCTTCCTTGACGGGGACTTAGTAAGGAATGAGCAGTTCTTC.

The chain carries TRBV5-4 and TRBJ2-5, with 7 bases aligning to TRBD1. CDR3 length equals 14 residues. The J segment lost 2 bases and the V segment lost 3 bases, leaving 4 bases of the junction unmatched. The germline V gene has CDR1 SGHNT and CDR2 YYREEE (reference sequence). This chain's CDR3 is CASSWGQRQETQYF. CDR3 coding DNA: TGTGCCAGCAGCTGGGGACAGAGACAAGAGACCCAGTACTTC.

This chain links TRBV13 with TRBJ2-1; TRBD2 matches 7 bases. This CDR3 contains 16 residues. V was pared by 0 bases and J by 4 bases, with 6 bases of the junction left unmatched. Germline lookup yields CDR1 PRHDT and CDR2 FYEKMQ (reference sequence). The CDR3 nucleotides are TGTGCCAGCAGCTTAGGCGGAGGGAGGGAGTACAATGAGCAGTTCTTC. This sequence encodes CASSLGGGREYNEQFF. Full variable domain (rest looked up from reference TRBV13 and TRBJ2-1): AAGVIQSPRHLIKEKRETATLKCYPIPRHDTVYWYQQGPGQDPQFLISFYEKMQSDKGSIPDRFSAQQFSDYHSELNMSSLELGDSALYFCASSLGGGREYNEQFFGPGTRLTVL.

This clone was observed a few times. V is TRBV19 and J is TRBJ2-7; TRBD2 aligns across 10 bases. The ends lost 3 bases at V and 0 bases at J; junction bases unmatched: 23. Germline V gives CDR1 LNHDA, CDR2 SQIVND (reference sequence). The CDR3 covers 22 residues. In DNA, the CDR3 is TGTGCCAGTAGTATTGGCACCGGTTATACTAGCGGGACGAGAGCCCCCTCCTACGAGCAGTACTTC. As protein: CASSIGTGYTSGTRAPSYEQYF.

CDR3 in amino acids: CASSTRGEQTQYF. The DNA for the CDR3 is TGTGCCAGCAGCACGCGGGGGGAGCAGACCCAGTACTTC. V and J are TRBV7-2 and TRBJ2-5, with 8 bases that match TRBD2. J was trimmed by 6 bases and V by 5 bases; bases with no gene match: 5. The V gene's germline CDR1 is SGHTA and CDR2 FQGNSA. This CDR3 region has 13 residues.

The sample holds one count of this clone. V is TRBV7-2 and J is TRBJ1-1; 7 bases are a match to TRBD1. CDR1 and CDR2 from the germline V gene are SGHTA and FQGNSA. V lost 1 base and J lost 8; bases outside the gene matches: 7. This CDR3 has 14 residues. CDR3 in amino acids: CASSLGVRGKEAFF. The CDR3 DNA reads TGTGCCAGCAGCTTAGGGGTCAGGGGGAAGGAAGCTTTCTTT.

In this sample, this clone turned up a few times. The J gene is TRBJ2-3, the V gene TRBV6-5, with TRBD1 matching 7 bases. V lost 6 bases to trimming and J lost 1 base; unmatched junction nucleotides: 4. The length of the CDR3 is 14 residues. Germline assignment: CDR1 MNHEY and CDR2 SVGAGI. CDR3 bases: TGTGCCAGCAGCCGGGACAGAGGCACAGATACGCAGTATTTT. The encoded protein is CASSRDRGTDTQYF.

The CDR3 loop reads CASSGAILTSGSNEQFF. CDR3 sequence (DNA): TGTGCCAGCAGTGGGGCTATCCTGACTAGCGGGAGCAATGAGCAGTTCTTC. This sequence joins TRBV6-1 and TRBJ2-1; 12 nucleotides line up with TRBD2. V lost 4 bases and J lost 6; bases outside the gene matches: 10. Germline V lookup: CDR1 MNHNS, CDR2 SASEGT. The CDR3 length is 17 residues.

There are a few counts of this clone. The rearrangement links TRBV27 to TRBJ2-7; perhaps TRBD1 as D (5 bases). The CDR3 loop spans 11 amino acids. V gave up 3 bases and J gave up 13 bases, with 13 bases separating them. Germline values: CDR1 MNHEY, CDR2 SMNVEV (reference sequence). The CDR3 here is CASSFYRQGYF. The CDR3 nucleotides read TGTGCCAGCAGTTTTTACAGGCAAGGTTACTTC.

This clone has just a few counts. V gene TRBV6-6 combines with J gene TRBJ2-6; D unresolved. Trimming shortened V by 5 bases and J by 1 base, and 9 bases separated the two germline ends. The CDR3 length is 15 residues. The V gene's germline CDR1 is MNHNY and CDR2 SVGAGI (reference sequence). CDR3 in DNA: TGTGCCAGCAGTGGGCAGAGTTCTGGGGCCAACGTCCTGACTTTC. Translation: CASSGQSSGANVLTF.

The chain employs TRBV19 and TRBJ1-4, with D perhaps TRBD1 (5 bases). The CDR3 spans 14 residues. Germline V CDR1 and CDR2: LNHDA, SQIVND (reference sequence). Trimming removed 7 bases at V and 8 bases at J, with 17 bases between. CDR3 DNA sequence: TGTGCCAGTACCTTCGCAGGGTTTGGCGAAAAACTGTTTTTT. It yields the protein CASTFAGFGEKLFF. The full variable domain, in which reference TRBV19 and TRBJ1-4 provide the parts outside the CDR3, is DGGITQSPKYLFRKEGQNVTLSCEQNLNHDAMYWYRQDPGQGLRLIYYSQIVNDFQKGDIAEGYSVSREKKESFPLTVTSAQKNPTAFYLCASTFAGFGEKLFFGSGTQLSVL.

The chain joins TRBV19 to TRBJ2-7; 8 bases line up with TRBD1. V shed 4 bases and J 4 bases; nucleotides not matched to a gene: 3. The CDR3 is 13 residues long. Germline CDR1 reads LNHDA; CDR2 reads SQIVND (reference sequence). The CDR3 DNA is TGTGCCAGTAGTACAGGGGGCAAATACGAGCAGTACTTC. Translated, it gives CASSTGGKYEQYF.

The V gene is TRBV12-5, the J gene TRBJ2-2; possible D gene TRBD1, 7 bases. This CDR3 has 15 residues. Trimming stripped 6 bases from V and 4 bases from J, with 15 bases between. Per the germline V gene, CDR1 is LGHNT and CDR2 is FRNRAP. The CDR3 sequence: CASGPSQGGTGELFF. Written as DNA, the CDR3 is TGTGCTAGTGGGCCAAGTCAGGGGGGCACCGGGGAGCTGTTTTTT.

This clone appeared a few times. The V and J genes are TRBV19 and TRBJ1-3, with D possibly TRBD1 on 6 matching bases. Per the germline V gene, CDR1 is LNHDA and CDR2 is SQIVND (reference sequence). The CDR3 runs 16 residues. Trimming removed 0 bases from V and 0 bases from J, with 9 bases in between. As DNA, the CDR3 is TGTGCCAGTAGTATAGATGGGACAACCTCTGGAAACACCATATATTTT. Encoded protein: CASSIDGTTSGNTIYF.